The rows below give T cell receptor beta chains drawn from one sample of a study of blood T cell repertoires in COVID-19. Repertoires were generated with immunoSEQ multiplex PCR, while TCRdb's copy carries only in-frame clones and drops some. The sample lists about 250,000 clones; around 86% were seen once. Sequencing was done on a sample of PBMCs or T cells enriched from blood (not recorded which). These receptors were taken from a man between 18 and 35 years old who had recovered from COVID-19. CDR3s include the opening cysteine and the closing phenylalanine or tryptophan. A D gene is named only where the DNA matches it firmly. Some rows have no size entry. The others give once, few or many, or a class for an expanded clone.

size,V,J,D,CDR3,DNA
-,TRBV7-9,TRBJ1-4,TRBD1,CASSPQTGGEKLFF,TGTGCCAGCAGCCCCCAGACAGGGGGGGAAAAACTGTTTTTT
-,TRBV4-1,TRBJ1-1,-,CASSQDAGSESEAFF,TGCGCCAGCAGCCAAGATGCAGGGTCCGAATCCGAAGCTTTCTTT
-,TRBV9,TRBJ2-5,-,CASSKQLQGLETQYF,TGTGCCAGCAGCAAGCAACTACAGGGTTTGGAGACCCAGTACTTC
-,TRBV4-1,TRBJ1-1,-,CASSHLFNKKLPLNTEAFF,TGCGCCAGCAGCCACCTTTTCAATAAAAAACTACCCTTGAACACTGAAGCTTTCTTT
-,TRBV6-6,TRBJ2-5,-,CASSSVEETQYF,TGTGCCAGCAGTTCGGTAGAAGAGACCCAGTACTTC
-,TRBV6-4,TRBJ2-7,-,CASGGHERRREQYF,TGTGCCAGCGGAGGCCACGAGAGAAGGCGCGAGCAGTACTTC
-,TRBV7-8,TRBJ2-5,TRBD1,CASSKAVGQGAWETQYF,TGTGCCAGCAGCAAAGCCGTCGGACAGGGGGCGTGGGAGACCCAGTACTTC
once,TRBV6-6,TRBJ1-5,-,CASSYSSTGNQPQHF,TGTGCCAGCAGTTACTCGAGCACAGGGAATCAGCCCCAGCATTTT
-,TRBV7-9,TRBJ2-7,TRBD1,CASSLVGETGTYEQYF,TGTGCCAGCAGCTTAGTGGGTGAGACAGGGACCTACGAGCAGTACTTC
once,TRBV5-1,TRBJ2-7,TRBD2,CASSPSGSTYEQYF,TGCGCCAGCAGCCCCAGCGGGAGCACCTACGAGCAGTACTTC
-,TRBV29-1,TRBJ1-2,TRBD1,CSVASGTAHNYGYTF,TGCAGCGTTGCCTCCGGGACAGCACATAACTATGGCTACACCTTC
-,TRBV28,TRBJ1-2,-,CASSSRDKYGYTF,TGTGCCAGCAGCAGCCGGGACAAGTATGGCTACACCTTC
-,TRBV5-4,TRBJ2-7,-,CASSYNGGNEQYF,TGTGCCAGCAGCTACAACGGGGGAAACGAGCAGTACTTC
-,TRBV3-1/TRBV3-2,TRBJ1-4,-,CASSQGGVSNEKLFF,TGTGCCAGCAGCCAAGGAGGTGTTTCTAATGAAAAACTGTTTTTT
-,TRBV5-1,TRBJ1-4,TRBD1,CASSSGGAGEKLFF,TGCGCCAGCAGTTCAGGGGGCGCGGGTGAAAAACTGTTTTTT
-,TRBV10-3,TRBJ2-1,TRBD1,CAISEETGFHEQFF,TGTGCCATCAGTGAAGAGACAGGGTTTCATGAGCAGTTCTTC
-,TRBV5-1,TRBJ2-3,-,CASRGADTQYF,TGCGCCAGCAGGGGCGCAGATACGCAGTATTTT
-,TRBV6-1,TRBJ1-4,TRBD1,CASSEAGGQDGEKLFF,TGTGCCAGCAGTGAAGCCGGGGGACAGGATGGAGAAAAACTGTTTTTT
-,TRBV12-3/TRBV12-4,TRBJ2-1,-,CASSFGQYNEQFF,TGTGCCAGCAGTTTTGGCCAATACAATGAGCAGTTCTTC
-,TRBV23-1,TRBJ1-1,-,CASSQSRGPSQNTEAFF,TGCGCCAGCAGTCAATCAAGGGGTCCGAGCCAGAACACTGAAGCTTTCTTT
-,TRBV29-1,TRBJ2-1,-,CSAIGRDDNEQFF,TGCAGCGCCATCGGGCGGGACGACAATGAGCAGTTCTTC
-,TRBV5-4,TRBJ1-6,-,CASSLADWTGNSPLHF,TGTGCCAGCAGCTTGGCCGACTGGACGGGGAATTCACCCCTCCACTTT
-,TRBV11-3,TRBJ2-7,TRBD2,CASSSPAGGLYEQYF,TGTGCCAGCAGCTCCCCAGCGGGAGGCCTCTACGAGCAGTACTTC
-,TRBV28,TRBJ1-1,TRBD1,CARTIQGDEAFF,TGTGCCAGAACTATCCAGGGGGATGAAGCTTTCTTT
-,TRBV5-8,TRBJ1-5,TRBD1,CASSTAGGSGQPQHF,TGTGCCAGCAGCACCGCAGGGGGCTCGGGTCAGCCCCAGCATTTT
-,TRBV2,TRBJ1-2,-,CASPRSGNPPLGYTF,TGTGCCAGCCCCCGCTCGGGGAACCCTCCCCTCGGCTACACCTTC
-,TRBV10-2,TRBJ2-6,-,CASSEYGSGANVLTF,TGCGCCAGCAGTGAGTACGGCTCTGGGGCCAACGTCCTGACTTTC
-,TRBV7-3,TRBJ1-2,TRBD1,CASSPGTGANYGYTF,TGTGCCAGCAGCCCTGGGACAGGGGCTAACTATGGCTACACCTTC
-,TRBV6-4,TRBJ2-3,TRBD2,CASSDGTSGSDTQYF,TGTGCCAGCAGTGACGGGACTAGCGGGAGTGATACGCAGTATTTT
-,TRBV7-9,TRBJ2-7,-,CASSAGLSYEQYF,TGTGCCAGCAGTGCGGGGCTTAGCTACGAGCAGTACTTC
-,TRBV27,TRBJ1-1,TRBD1,CASSSWTGNTEAFF,TGTGCCAGCAGTTCCTGGACAGGGAACACTGAAGCTTTCTTT
-,TRBV20-1,TRBJ1-2,-,CSASVRANYGYTF,TGCAGTGCTAGTGTCCGGGCTAACTATGGCTACACCTTC
-,TRBV7-9,TRBJ1-1,-,CASSLEGSGTEAFF,TGTGCCAGCAGCTTAGAAGGGTCGGGGACTGAAGCTTTCTTT
-,TRBV5-1,TRBJ2-7,TRBD1,CASSSTGGWTHEQYF,TGCGCCAGCAGCTCGACAGGGGGCTGGACCCACGAGCAGTACTTC
few,TRBV29-1,TRBJ2-3,-,CSTEGGTDTQYF,TGCAGCACCGAAGGCGGAACAGATACGCAGTATTTT
once,TRBV3-1/TRBV3-2,TRBJ2-1,TRBD2,CASSRRLAGEILYNEQFF,TGTGCCAGCAGCCGCAGACTAGCGGGGGAAATACTCTACAATGAGCAGTTCTTC
-,TRBV7-2,TRBJ1-3,TRBD1,CASSTSRGFGNTIYF,TGTGCCAGCAGCACTAGCAGGGGGTTTGGAAACACCATATATTTT
-,TRBV27,TRBJ2-5,-,CASSLRGVETQYF,TGTGCCAGCAGTTTAAGAGGCGTGGAGACCCAGTACTTC